What follows are 7 T cell receptor beta chains derived from one specimen sequenced in a study of response to subunit inactivated influenza vaccine. A single record per CDR3 protein comes from TCRdb applying MiXCR to the RT-PCR reads. Found here are over 750,000 distinct CDR3 sequences, 21% of them singletons; the top ten hold roughly 10%. The sequencing here drew on PBMCs from blood, taken around 5 days after vaccination. The source is a man aged 45 to 65 who received an inactivated influenza vaccine.

CDR3 residues: CASSSRVNGELFF. CDR3 nucleotide sequence: TGTGCCAGCAGCTCTAGGGTTAACGGGGAGCTGTTTTTT. The gene calls are TRBV7-3 and TRBJ2-2; D is unclear. Germline V lookup: CDR1 SGHTA, CDR2 FQGTGA. The CDR3 runs 13 residues. Trimming took 4 bases from V and 7 from J, leaving 10 bases between them.

Turning to this clonotype: A read error is possible here, since a much larger clone lies one base away. The V and J genes are TRBV7-9 and TRBJ2-7; tentative D call: TRBD1 (6 bases). The V and J ends lost 0 bases and 2 bases respectively, with 8 bases between them. This CDR3 contains 14 residues. Germline assignment: CDR1 SEHNR and CDR2 FQNEAQ (reference sequence). CDR3 nucleotide sequence: TGTGCCAGCAGCTTAGCGACAGGAGCCTACGAGCAGTACTTC. Its translation: CASSLATGAYEQYF.

V usage is TRBV6-1 and J usage is TRBJ2-7, with D hard to call. The CDR3 sequence is 15 residues long. Germline CDR1 MNHNS, CDR2 SASEGT. V lost 6 bases to trimming and J lost 1 base, with 16 bases between them. In nucleotides, the CDR3 is TGTGCCAGCAGCCTCCCGGGTACTTCATCCTACGAGCAGTACTTC. Translating gives CASSLPGTSSYEQYF.

This clonotype was detected only a few times. V gene TRBV20-1 combines with J gene TRBJ1-2; TRBD1 matches 7 bases. This CDR3 is 15 amino acids long. With 0 bases clipped from V and 4 bases from J, the junction kept 8 bases outside the gene matches. The germline gives CDR1 DFQATT, CDR2 SNEGSKA (reference sequence). The chain's CDR3 is CSARDPAHRGYGYTF. The CDR3 coding sequence is TGCAGTGCTAGAGATCCAGCCCACAGGGGCTATGGCTACACCTTC.

This rearrangement joins TRBV4-2 to TRBJ2-5; D possibly corresponds to TRBD1 (7 bases). Trimming cost V 0 bases and J 4 bases, with 15 bases left between them. Germline loops: CDR1 LGHNA, CDR2 YNFKEQ. There are 16 residues in the CDR3. The CDR3 reads CASSQELRQGLETQYF. DNA of the CDR3: TGTGCCAGCAGCCAAGAGTTACGACAGGGACTAGAGACCCAGTACTTC.

This clonotype was counted between two and nine times. The gene calls are TRBV20-1 and TRBJ2-5; TRBD1 or TRBD2 may be the D gene (6 bases each). Germline-derived CDR1 and CDR2 are DFQATT and SNEGSKA (reference sequence). The CDR3 length is 15 residues. The V gene lost 7 bases and the J gene lost 0 bases, with 18 bases spanning the gap. The CDR3 region is CSGLEGDFYQETQYF. The CDR3 DNA is TGCAGTGGGTTAGAGGGGGACTTCTACCAAGAGACCCAGTACTTC.

The rearrangement links TRBV18 to TRBJ2-3; D uncertain. This CDR3 spans 14 amino acids. Trimming left V 4 bases short and J 5 bases short, with 13 bases between. Germline assignment: CDR1 KGHSH and CDR2 LQKENI. CDR3 nucleotide sequence: TGTGCCAGCTCACGCGGCAGCAGAAAAGATACGCAGTATTTT. This sequence encodes CASSRGSRKDTQYF.